A single sample is the source of the 19 T cell receptor beta chains below, sequenced in a study of blood T cell repertoires in COVID-19. Here immunoSEQ multiplex PCR was the method, and the copy in TCRdb shows in-frame clones only, minus some. This sample has around 170,000 clones, with roughly four fifths found just once. Sequenced sample: peripheral blood. The receptors shown here come from a woman in her 40s with acute or convalescent COVID-19.

The V call is TRBV10-3, the J call TRBJ1-1; D is perhaps TRBD1 (5 bases). The CDR3 length is 14 residues. Germline V CDR1 and CDR2: ENHRY, SYGVKD. The V end was cut by 2 bases, the J end by 4 bases, with 11 bases between. CDR3 DNA: TGTGCCATCAGTGAGGGGGGAGGAGGCACTGAAGCTTTCTTT. Protein product: CAISEGGGGTEAFF.

The rearrangement uses TRBV28 and TRBJ1-4; tentative D call: TRBD1 (6 bases). Trimming took off 7 bases at V and 4 bases at J, with 10 bases between the two ends. The V gene's germline CDR1 is MDHEN and CDR2 SYDVKM. There are 13 residues in the CDR3. The CDR3 region is CASKDRVNEKLFF. DNA of the CDR3: TGTGCCAGCAAGGACAGAGTTAATGAAAAACTGTTTTTT. The full variable domain, completed using reference TRBV28 and TRBJ1-4, is DVKVTQSSRYLVKRTGEKVFLECVQDMDHENMFWYRQDPGLGLRLIYFSYDVKMKEKGDIPEGYSVSREKKERFSLILESASTNQTSMYLCASKDRVNEKLFFGSGTQLSVL.

The chain joins TRBV5-1 to TRBJ2-1; 13 bases map to TRBD2. Germline values: CDR1 SGHRS, CDR2 YFSETQ. The J segment lost 14 bases and the V segment lost 4 bases, leaving 9 bases of the junction unmatched. The CDR3 loop spans 14 amino acids. This CDR3 reads CASSPMGTSGTKFF. The CDR3, as DNA: TGCGCCAGCAGCCCTATGGGGACTAGCGGGACCAAGTTCTTC. Using reference TRBV5-1 and TRBJ2-1 for the parts outside the CDR3, the full variable domain is KAGVTQTPRYLIKTRGQQVTLSCSPISGHRSVSWYQQTPGQGLQFLFEYFSETQRNKGNFPGRFSGRQFSNSRSEMNVSTLELGDSALYLCASSPMGTSGTKFFGPGTRLTVL.

This chain uses TRBV10-3 with TRBJ1-5; 7 nucleotides line up with TRBD1. Germline loops: CDR1 ENHRY, CDR2 SYGVKD. The length of the CDR3 is 14 residues. V dropped 2 bases and J dropped 5; count of bases not matched to a gene: 3. CDR3 sequence: CAISEQGGDQPQHF. The CDR3 DNA reads TGTGCCATCAGTGAGCAGGGGGGAGATCAGCCCCAGCATTTT.

The chain uses TRBV7-8 and TRBJ1-5; no reliable D call. The germline V gene has CDR1 SGHVS and CDR2 FQNEAQ. Trimming removed 2 bases at V and 7 bases at J, with 18 bases between. The CDR3 runs 16 residues. The CDR3 DNA follows: TGTGCCAGCAGCTTATTCGGCGGCGTAATCGGGCAGCCCCAGCATTTT. Translating it yields CASSLFGGVIGQPQHF.

This chain joins TRBV2 and TRBJ2-2; D is possibly TRBD2 (5 bases). The CDR3 consists of 13 residues. Trimming removed 8 bases from V and 5 bases from J, with 12 bases in between. Germline V lookup: CDR1 SNHLY, CDR2 FYNNEI. The CDR3 DNA reads TGTGCCAGCTGTCGTGGAGGAACCGGGGAGCTGTTTTTT. It yields the protein CASCRGGTGELFF.

V is TRBV9 and J is TRBJ2-2; the D gene is possibly TRBD2 (5 bases). The V end lost 8 bases, the J end lost 6 bases, and 8 bases lay between the germline ends. Germline lookup yields CDR1 SGDLS and CDR2 YYNGEE. The CDR3 extends over 11 amino acids. CDR3 amino acids: CASRGSGELFF. In nucleotides, the CDR3 is TGTGCCAGTCGCGGGTCCGGGGAGCTGTTTTTT.

This clone was seen once. The V and J genes are TRBV4-1 and TRBJ2-1, with unresolved D. In germline, CDR1 is MGHRA, CDR2 YSYEKL. The CDR3 contains 14 residues. The V and J ends lost 1 base and 5 bases respectively, with 9 bases between them. The CDR3 DNA is TGCGCCAGCAGCCAAGTTACTATTAACAATGAGCAGTTCTTC. It codes for CASSQVTINNEQFF.

This clone appeared a single time. V gene TRBV20-1 combines with J gene TRBJ2-3, with D tentatively TRBD2 (6 bases). The CDR3 covers 15 residues. V was pared by 3 bases and J by 3 bases, with 16 bases between. CDR1 DFQATT and CDR2 SNEGSKA come from the germline V gene (reference sequence). In nucleotides, the CDR3 is TGCAGTGCTAGTCGGGCGGGGCGAATGACAGATACGCAGTATTTT. The encoded protein is CSASRAGRMTDTQYF.

The J gene is TRBJ1-5, the V gene TRBV6-6, with 8 nucleotides matching TRBD1. Germline trimming cut 7 bases from V and 6 bases from J; bases unmatched to any gene: 8. The length of the CDR3 is 14 residues. Germline V gives CDR1 MNHNY, CDR2 SVGAGI (reference sequence). In DNA form, the CDR3 reads TGTGCCAGCAATGGACAGGGCGCGATTCAGCCCCAGCATTTT. Residues: CASNGQGAIQPQHF.

Only one count was recorded for this clone. The chain recombines TRBV4-1 with TRBJ2-5; TRBD1 agrees at 12 bases. Germline CDR1 reads MGHRA; CDR2 reads YSYEKL. V was clipped by 4 bases and J by 5 bases; unmatched bases: 17. The CDR3 spans 19 residues. The CDR3 here is CASSRAPGTGGGVGETQYF. The CDR3 DNA reads as TGCGCCAGCAGCCGGGCGCCCGGGACAGGGGGCGGAGTGGGGGAGACCCAGTACTTC.

The chain carries TRBV3-1 (or the pseudogene TRBV3-2) and TRBJ1-2; a weak D match, TRBD1 (6 bases). With 4 bases removed from V and 10 bases from J, the gap between germline ends came to 13 bases. CDR1 is LGHDT, CDR2 YNNKEL, per germline (reference sequence). The CDR3 sequence is 12 residues long. CDR3 nucleotides: TGTGCCAGCAGCCGCTACGAGGGGGACTACACCTTC. It encodes CASSRYEGDYTF.

The V gene is TRBV21-1, the J gene TRBJ1-5; the DNA was not used to check the table's D call, TRBD1. TRBV21-1 is a documented pseudogene. The CDR3 contains 13 residues. CDR3 loop: CASGGTATQPQHF. The CDR3 DNA reads TGTGCCAGCGGAGGGACAGCGACTCAGCCCCAGCATTTT.

The rearrangement links TRBV7-3 to TRBJ2-2; D uncertain. Between the trimmed V and J ends, which lost 2 bases and 4 bases, there was a span of 8 bases. Germline V gives CDR1 SGHTA, CDR2 FQGTGA. The CDR3 totals 14 residues. This CDR3 reads CASSLQVATGELFF. The CDR3 DNA reads as TGTGCCAGCAGCTTACAGGTGGCCACCGGGGAGCTGTTTTTT.

The chain employs TRBV6-5 and TRBJ1-5, with 8 bases lining up with TRBD1. V was pared by 6 bases and J by 6 bases, with 10 bases of the junction left unmatched. Germline values: CDR1 MNHEY, CDR2 SVGAGI. The CDR3 is 15 residues long. This CDR3 is CASSPTGVKIQPQHF. The CDR3 DNA is TGTGCCAGCAGCCCGACAGGGGTAAAAATTCAGCCCCAGCATTTT.

CDR3: CASRSGIYNEQFF. In DNA form, the CDR3 reads TGTGCCAGCAGAAGCGGGATCTACAATGAGCAGTTCTTC. The chain is built from TRBV28 and TRBJ2-1, with 7 bases identical to TRBD2. Germline V gives CDR1 MDHEN, CDR2 SYDVKM. Trimming at V came to 6 bases and at J to 3 bases, leaving 2 bases not matched to a gene. This CDR3 has 13 amino acids.

V and J are TRBV6-5 and TRBJ2-5; the match to TRBD2 covers 8 bases. The CDR3 is 15 amino acids. The J segment lost 5 bases and the V segment lost 4 bases, leaving 9 bases of the junction unmatched. From germline, CDR1 is MNHEY and CDR2 SVGAGI. The chain's CDR3 is CASSSGTSRLETQYF. In nucleotides, the CDR3 is TGTGCCAGCAGTTCCGGGACTAGTAGGTTGGAGACCCAGTACTTC.

This clone was seen once. The chain links TRBV21-1 to TRBJ2-7; the table's D gene call, TRBD2, was not cross checked with the DNA. TRBV21-1 is an annotated pseudogene. CDR3 size: 17 residues. Here the CDR3 DNA reads TGTGCCAGCAGCAAAGAGCGGGAGGCTACCAGCTCCTACGAGCAGTACTTC. Translation gives CASSKEREATSSYEQYF.

The chain has TRBV10-1 and TRBJ1-5, with D perhaps TRBD1 (5 bases). CDR1 WNHNN and CDR2 SYGVQD come from the germline V gene (reference sequence). This CDR3 spans 13 amino acids. Deletions cut 0 bases from V and 11 bases from J, with 11 bases between. The CDR3 protein is CASSESLGGSQHF. CDR3 sequence (DNA): TGCGCCAGCAGTGAGTCGTTGGGGGGATCCCAGCATTTT.